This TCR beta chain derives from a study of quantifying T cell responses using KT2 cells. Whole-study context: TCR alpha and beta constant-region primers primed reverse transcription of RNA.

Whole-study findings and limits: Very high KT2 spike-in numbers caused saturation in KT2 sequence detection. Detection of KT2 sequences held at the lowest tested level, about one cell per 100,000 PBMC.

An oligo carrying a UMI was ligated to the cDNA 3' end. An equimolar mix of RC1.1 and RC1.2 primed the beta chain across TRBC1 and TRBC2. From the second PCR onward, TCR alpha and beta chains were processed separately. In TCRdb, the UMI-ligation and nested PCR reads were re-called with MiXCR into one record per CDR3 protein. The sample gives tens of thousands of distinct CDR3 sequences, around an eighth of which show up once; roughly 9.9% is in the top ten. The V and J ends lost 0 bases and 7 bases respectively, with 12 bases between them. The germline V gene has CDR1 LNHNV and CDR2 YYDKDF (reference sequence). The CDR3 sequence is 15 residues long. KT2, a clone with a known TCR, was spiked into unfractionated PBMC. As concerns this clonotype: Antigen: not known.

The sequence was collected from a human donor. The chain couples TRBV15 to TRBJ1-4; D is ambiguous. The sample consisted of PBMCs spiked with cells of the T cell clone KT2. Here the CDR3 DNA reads TGTGCCACCAGCAGAGATGGCGGACCGGGTGAAAAACTGTTTTTT. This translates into CATSRDGGPGEKLFF.